The T cell receptor (beta chain) under discussion was sequenced for a study of T-cell memory formation after mild COVID-19. Trimming took off 3 bases at V and 3 bases at J, with 10 bases between the two ends. CDR1 is SGHNT and CDR2 is YYREEE in the germline V gene (reference sequence). This CDR3 comprises 13 residues. This clonotype was seen more than once but under ten times. TCRdb redid the calling of the 5' RACE reads with MiXCR, one entry per CDR3 protein. The table shows 250,000 to 350,000 distinct CDR3 sequences, with about 13% occurring only once. Input material: PBMCs or a T cell subset sorted from them (not recorded which). This chain uses TRBV5-4 with TRBJ2-7, with D hard to call. The sequence was obtained from a man aged 18 to 30 who had mild COVID-19 (a few samples of this study predate the infection). Cell type and time point are not known. CDR3 bases: TGTGCCAGCAGCTCCCCCCGGAACTACGAGCAGTACTTC. Amino acids: CASSSPRNYEQYF.